What follows are 26 T cell receptor beta chains derived from one specimen sequenced in a study of blood T cell repertoires in COVID-19 (dated by TCRdb to between 2020 and 2021). Library preparation employed the immunoSEQ multiplex PCR assay. Entries here come from immuneACCESS through TCRdb and include only in-frame sequences with V and J called. Some clones fail to appear in such tables; in the studies checked, an unresolved V gene covers under half of the shortfall, and the cause of the remainder is unknown. This sample comprises some 53,000 clones, less than 95% of them detected only once. Over 2.5% of the sample is held by the ten biggest clonotypes. Sequencing used peripheral blood. The receptors originated from a human donor in a cohort sampled during active COVID-19.

The chain is built from TRBV11-3 and TRBJ1-2; D is undetermined. The CDR3 is 13 residues long. Germline V gene lookup returns CDR1 SGHNT and CDR2 YENEEA. Trimming left V 2 bases short and J 8 bases short, with 12 bases between. The CDR3 sequence is CASSLRGGLGYTF. CDR3 nucleotide sequence: TGTGCCAGCAGCTTAAGAGGAGGCCTAGGCTACACCTTC.

A few counts support this clone. In nucleotides, the CDR3 is TGTGCCTGGGAACTAGCGTTTCTGGAGACCCAGTACTTC. Its protein is CAWELAFLETQYF. The V and J genes are TRBV30 and TRBJ2-5; 7 positions match TRBD2. CDR3 length equals 13 residues. The V gene's germline CDR1 is GTSNPN and CDR2 SVGIG (reference sequence). Trimming removed 5 bases from V and 5 bases from J; junction bases left unmatched: 8.

The genes are TRBV24-1 and TRBJ2-5; 7 bases are shared with TRBD1. Germline V gene lookup returns CDR1 KGHDR and CDR2 SFDVKD. The CDR3 sequence is 15 residues long. The trim removed 4 bases at V and 0 bases at J, leaving 4 bases unmatched. For the CDR3, the DNA is TGTGCCACCAGTGACGGGACAGCGTACCAAGAGACCCAGTACTTC. Translating it yields CATSDGTAYQETQYF.

The chain has TRBV10-2 and TRBJ2-2, with 9 positions matching TRBD1. Trimming took 7 bases from V and 5 from J; bases not matched to a gene: 5. Looked up from germline, CDR1 is WSHSY and CDR2 is SAAADI. This CDR3 is 14 amino acids long. DNA of the CDR3: TGCGCCAGCAAGAGACAGGGGGGGACCGGGGAGCTGTTTTTT. It translates to CASKRQGGTGELFF.

The V and J genes are TRBV19 and TRBJ2-7; tentative D call: TRBD1 (5 bases). Between the trimmed V and J ends, which lost 8 bases and 3 bases, there was a span of 11 bases. Germline CDR1 reads LNHDA; CDR2 reads SQIVND (reference sequence). The CDR3 extends over 12 amino acids. The CDR3 coding sequence is TGTGCCAGTGGAGACAGTAACTACGAGCAGTACTTC. Amino acids: CASGDSNYEQYF.

The chain employs TRBV9 and TRBJ2-1; 8 nucleotides line up with TRBD2. CDR1 and CDR2 (germline): SGDLS, YYNGEE. This CDR3 spans 14 amino acids. The ends lost 0 bases at V and 9 bases at J; junction bases unmatched: 5. Written as DNA, the CDR3 is TGTGCCAGCAGCGTAGCCGGGAGGGAGAGTGAGCAGTTCTTC. This gives the protein CASSVAGRESEQFF.

The V call is TRBV21-1, the J call TRBJ2-5; the DNA was not compared with TRBD1, the D call given in the table. TRBV21-1 is an annotated pseudogene. This CDR3 has 16 residues. The CDR3 region has the DNA TGTGCCAGCAGCAGTTGTAAGGGACACAACCAAGAGACCCAGTACTTC. The encoded protein is CASSSCKGHNQETQYF.

The chain carries TRBV7-9 and TRBJ2-1; D not resolved. V was shortened by 1 base and J by 7 bases, with 14 bases between the two germline ends. Germline values: CDR1 SEHNR, CDR2 FQNEAQ (reference sequence). This CDR3 spans 15 amino acids. The CDR3 here is CASSLGTTSRNEQFF. CDR3 DNA sequence: TGTGCCAGCAGCTTAGGTACTACCTCAAGGAATGAGCAGTTCTTC.

This clone came up a few times. V and J are TRBV2 and TRBJ1-3, with D unresolved. The CDR3 runs 12 residues. Germline V lookup: CDR1 SNHLY, CDR2 FYNNEI. The ends were cut back, 7 bases at V and 3 bases at J, with 7 bases in the middle. The CDR3 DNA follows: TGTGCCAGCAACGAGGATGGAAACACCATATATTTT. Translation gives CASNEDGNTIYF.

This rearrangement joins TRBV11-2 to TRBJ2-7, with D perhaps TRBD2 (6 bases). V was cut by 5 bases and J by 6 bases, with 20 bases left in between. Germline V CDR1 and CDR2: SGHAT, FQNNGV. The CDR3 is made up of 15 amino acids. CDR3 sequence reads: CASSPPTGDRVEQYF. In nucleotides, the CDR3 is TGTGCCAGCAGCCCTCCAACGGGAGATCGGGTCGAGCAGTACTTC.

A single count supports this clone. The chain has TRBV2 and TRBJ1-2; perhaps TRBD1 as D (6 bases). From germline, CDR1 is SNHLY and CDR2 FYNNEI. The CDR3 length is 13 residues. V lost 8 bases to trimming and J lost 5 bases, with 15 bases between them. The CDR3 DNA reads as TGTGCCAGCCGGACAGCGCTAGATTATGGCTACACCTTC. Translated, it gives CASRTALDYGYTF.

This chain uses TRBV25-1 with TRBJ2-5; D possibly corresponds to TRBD1 (5 bases). The CDR3 length is 16 residues. The V end was cut by 6 bases, the J end by 1 base, with 18 bases between. CDR1 is MGHDK and CDR2 is SYGVNS in the germline V gene. CDR3 sequence (DNA): TGTGCCAGCAGCCTCGACAGTCGGAATACCCAAGAGACCCAGTACTTC. It is translated as CASSLDSRNTQETQYF.

V usage is TRBV11-2 and J usage is TRBJ2-7; D perhaps matches TRBD1 (5 bases). CDR1 is SGHAT and CDR2 is FQNNGV in the germline V gene. Trimming removed 1 base from V and 7 bases from J, with 17 bases in between. There are 15 residues in the CDR3. For the CDR3, the DNA is TGTGCCAGCAGCTTAGTGTCGTTTGGGGCTGGGGAGCAGTACTTC. This encodes CASSLVSFGAGEQYF.

The V call is TRBV18, the J call TRBJ2-1; unclear D gene. Germline V gives CDR1 KGHSH, CDR2 LQKENI. This CDR3 comprises 12 residues. V shed 5 bases and J shed 7 bases, with 9 bases lying between them. DNA of the CDR3: TGTGCCAGCTCAAATAGTTTGAATGAGCAGTTCTTC. This sequence encodes CASSNSLNEQFF.

The chain recombines TRBV11-2 with TRBJ2-1, with a tentative D call TRBD2 (6 bases). V dropped 5 bases and J dropped 3 bases, with 14 bases sitting between them. Germline CDR1 SGHAT, CDR2 FQNNGV. This CDR3 has 15 residues. CDR3 amino acids: CASSLSGFDYNEQFF. The CDR3 nucleotides read TGTGCCAGCAGCCTCAGCGGGTTTGACTACAATGAGCAGTTCTTC.

The gene calls are TRBV24-1 and TRBJ2-2, with 9 bases lining up with TRBD1. Per the germline V gene, CDR1 is KGHDR and CDR2 is SFDVKD. The CDR3 length is 14 residues. Trimming took 7 bases from V and 4 from J; bases not matched to a gene: 3. The CDR3 DNA is TGTGCCACCAGACAGGGGGCAGGCACCGGGGAGCTGTTTTTT. Its protein is CATRQGAGTGELFF.

This chain joins TRBV5-6 and TRBJ2-1, with 14 nucleotides matching TRBD2. From germline, CDR1 is SGHDT and CDR2 YYEEEE. Trimming removed 4 bases from V and 6 bases from J; junction bases left unmatched: 3. The CDR3 runs to 15 residues. This CDR3 is CASSAGTSGSNEQFF. CDR3 nucleotides: TGTGCCAGCAGCGCCGGGACTAGCGGGAGCAATGAGCAGTTCTTC.

The V call is TRBV15, the J call TRBJ2-1; D is unclear. Germline-derived CDR1 and CDR2 are LNHNV and YYDKDF (reference sequence). Trimming took 1 base from V and 10 from J, leaving 11 bases between them. CDR3 length: 13 residues. DNA of the CDR3: TGTGCCACCAGCAGAGTGGTAGCCTGGGAGCAGTTCTTC. The encoded protein is CATSRVVAWEQFF.

The chain's CDR3 is CASSPAGSDTQYF. CDR3 in DNA: TGTGCCAGCTCACCAGCCGGGTCAGATACGCAGTATTTT. The chain couples TRBV18 to TRBJ2-3; no clear D gene. Between the trimmed V and J ends, which lost 2 bases and 4 bases, there was a span of 7 bases. The CDR3 contains 13 residues. CDR1 and CDR2 (germline): KGHSH, LQKENI. Filled out from reference TRBV18 and TRBJ2-3, the complete variable domain reads NAGVMQNPRHLVRRRGQEARLRCSPMKGHSHVYWYRQLPEEGLKFMVYLQKENIIDESGMPKERFSAEFPKEGPSILRIQQVVRGDSAAYFCASSPAGSDTQYFGPGTRLTVL.

The table lists this clone with a count of one. This chain connects TRBV18 to TRBJ2-1, with TRBD1 matching over 8 bases. CDR3 size: 15 residues. Germline CDR1 and CDR2: KGHSH and LQKENI. The V segment lost 6 bases and the J segment 7 bases; nucleotides outside the gene matches: 11. Here the CDR3 reads CASSRDRSSPNEQFF. In DNA, the CDR3 is TGTGCCAGCTCTCGGGACAGGTCGTCCCCGAATGAGCAGTTCTTC.

This clone was observed once. This rearrangement joins TRBV2 to TRBJ1-1; TRBD1 might be the D (5 bases). V was pared by 2 bases and J by 5 bases, with 15 bases between. The germline gives CDR1 SNHLY, CDR2 FYNNEI. This CDR3 region has 15 residues. CDR3: CASSELQGRNTEAFF. CDR3 bases: TGTGCCAGCAGTGAATTGCAGGGCCGAAATACTGAAGCTTTCTTT.

This chain connects TRBV7-7 to TRBJ2-7; TRBD2 matches at 9 bases. The CDR3 spans 15 residues. Trimming at V came to 1 base and at J to 5 bases, leaving 6 bases not matched to a gene. Germline assignment: CDR1 SSHAT and CDR2 FNYEAQ (reference sequence). This chain's CDR3 is CASSLGVAGDNEQYF. CDR3 DNA: TGTGCCAGCAGCTTAGGTGTAGCGGGAGATAACGAGCAGTACTTC. The variable domain in full, with the rest retrieved from reference TRBV7-7 and TRBJ2-7, is GAGVSQSPRYKVTKRGQDVTLRCDPISSHATLYWYQQALGQGPEFLTYFNYEAQPDKSGLPSDRFSAERPEGSISTLTIQRTEQRDSAMYRCASSLGVAGDNEQYFGPGTRLTVT.

The chain recombines TRBV10-3 with TRBJ1-5; 7 nucleotides agree with TRBD1. The CDR3 covers 16 residues. The junction had 3 bases not matched to a gene; V was cut back by 0 bases and J by 1 base. Germline V gene data show CDR1 as ENHRY and CDR2 as SYGVKD. CDR3 region: CAISESGRGSNQPQHF. In DNA form, the CDR3 reads TGTGCCATCAGTGAGTCCGGCAGGGGGAGCAATCAGCCCCAGCATTTT.

By share of the sample, this clone is medium-sized. This sequence joins TRBV2 and TRBJ2-1, with a weak D call TRBD2 (6 bases). The V end was cut by 8 bases, the J end by 5 bases, with 22 bases between. CDR3 length: 16 residues. CDR1 is SNHLY and CDR2 is FYNNEI in the germline V gene. The CDR3 DNA follows: TGTGCCAGCGGAGGGACTCGTACCGCTTTACACAATGAGCAGTTCTTC. This sequence encodes CASGGTRTALHNEQFF.

The rearrangement joins TRBV4-1 to TRBJ1-6; D is possibly TRBD1 (5 bases). The CDR3 runs 17 residues. Germline V CDR1 and CDR2: MGHRA, YSYEKL. Deletions cut 0 bases from V and 11 bases from J, with 20 bases between. The CDR3 region is CASSQESRGGIRPPLHF. The CDR3 DNA follows: TGCGCCAGCAGCCAAGAATCGCGGGGGGGGATACGGCCACCCCTCCACTTT.

The chain joins TRBV15 to TRBJ2-2, with D unresolved. Trimming shortened V by 1 base and J by 1 base, and 7 bases separated the two germline ends. CDR3 length: 15 amino acids. The germline CDR1 and CDR2 sequences are LNHNV and YYDKDF (reference sequence). CDR3 loop: CATSRGAVNTGELFF. Here the CDR3 DNA reads TGTGCCACCAGCAGAGGTGCAGTGAACACCGGGGAGCTGTTTTTT.